Below, 19 T cell receptor beta chains from the same sample are listed, as sequenced in a study of blood T cell repertoires in COVID-19. The data were produced by immunoSEQ multiplex PCR, yet TCRdb's version contains in-frame clones alone and is incomplete. This table has about 270,000 clones, about nine tenths appearing once. Sequencing was performed on PBMCs or T cells enriched from blood (not recorded which). These receptors came from a woman aged 25-40 years with acute COVID-19.

The V and J genes are TRBV7-3 and TRBJ2-1, with D maybe TRBD2 (5 bases). The CDR3 spans 15 residues. CDR1 is SGHTA and CDR2 is FQGTGA in the germline V gene. Trimming stripped 5 bases from V and 2 bases from J, with 13 bases between. The CDR3 DNA follows: TGTGCCAGCAGCGCGGACTCTGGGACCTACAATGAGCAGTTCTTC. It is translated as CASSADSGTYNEQFF.

This clone was detected a few times. The CDR3 is CASSTGQDASGNTIYF. CDR3 DNA: TGTGCCAGTAGTACCGGACAGGACGCCTCTGGAAACACCATATATTTT. The chain couples TRBV19 to TRBJ1-3; 7 bases line up with TRBD1. Germline CDR1 reads LNHDA; CDR2 reads SQIVND (reference sequence). V trimming: 4 bases; J trimming: 0 bases; junction bases outside the gene matches: 6. CDR3 length equals 16 residues.

This clone was picked up one time. This rearrangement joins TRBV19 to TRBJ2-7; maybe TRBD1 (6 bases). CDR1 is LNHDA, CDR2 SQIVND, per germline (reference sequence). The CDR3 is made up of 15 amino acids. The V end lost 7 bases, the J end lost 2 bases, and 18 bases lay between the germline ends. Here the CDR3 DNA reads TGTGCCAGTATCCCGTCAGGGGCTAAACCCTACGAGCAGTACTTC. It encodes CASIPSGAKPYEQYF.

The chain recombines TRBV6-1 with TRBJ2-1; D may be TRBD2 (6 bases). The CDR3 consists of 17 residues. CDR1 is MNHNS, CDR2 SASEGT, per germline. Trimming removed 1 base from V and 3 bases from J, with 16 bases in between. This CDR3 is CASSEGSFGTGYNEQFF. CDR3 DNA: TGTGCCAGCAGTGAAGGAAGTTTTGGGACTGGCTACAATGAGCAGTTCTTC.

J is TRBJ1-4 and V is TRBV28; unclear D gene. The germline V and J ends were trimmed by 5 bases and 17 bases, with 12 bases remaining between them. This CDR3 comprises 10 residues. CDR1 MDHEN and CDR2 SYDVKM come from the germline V gene. CDR3 bases: TGTGCCAGCAGTAAACTACGCCTTTTTTTT. This encodes CASSKLRLFF. The variable domain in full, with the rest retrieved from reference TRBV28 and TRBJ1-4, is DVKVTQSSRYLVKRTGEKVFLECVQDMDHENMFWYRQDPGLGLRLIYFSYDVKMKEKGDIPEGYSVSREKKERFSLILESASTNQTSMYLCASSKLRLFFGSGTQLSVL.

The rearrangement uses TRBV12-3 or TRBV12-4 and TRBJ2-3; D perhaps matches TRBD1 (5 bases). With 4 bases removed from V and 3 bases from J, the gap between germline ends came to 8 bases. The CDR3 loop spans 13 amino acids. CDR3 DNA sequence: TGTGCCAGCAGTTCAGGGTTGACAGATACGCAGTATTTT. Translating it yields CASSSGLTDTQYF.

The chain carries TRBV5-6 and TRBJ2-7; TRBD2 agrees at 7 bases. Trimming at V came to 3 bases and at J to 2 bases, leaving 8 bases not matched to a gene. The CDR3 has 15 amino acids. Germline lookup yields CDR1 SGHDT and CDR2 YYEEEE. The CDR3 nucleotides read TGTGCCAGCAGCTCCCTGGTTGCGGGGGCCTACGAGCAGTACTTC. Protein: CASSSLVAGAYEQYF.

This clone occurred once. The chain uses TRBV28 and TRBJ2-2, with 8 bases lining up with TRBD2. This CDR3 spans 14 amino acids. The V gene's germline CDR1 is MDHEN and CDR2 SYDVKM. The trim removed 7 bases at V and 7 bases at J, leaving 8 bases unmatched. The CDR3: CASMTGGLGGELFF. The CDR3 DNA follows: TGTGCCAGCATGACGGGAGGGTTAGGCGGGGAGCTGTTTTTT.

The V and J genes are TRBV3-1 (or the pseudogene TRBV3-2) and TRBJ2-2; 11 bases are shared with TRBD1. V shed 4 bases, J shed 0 bases, and the junction held 7 bases outside the gene matches. The CDR3 totals 18 residues. Germline V gene lookup returns CDR1 LGHDT and CDR2 YNNKEL (reference sequence). Here the CDR3 DNA reads TGTGCCAGCAGCCCCCCGGACAGGGGGCGCCCGAACACCGGGGAGCTGTTTTTT. Its protein is CASSPPDRGRPNTGELFF.

V usage is TRBV28 and J usage is TRBJ2-2; D remains ambiguous. V gave up 3 bases and J gave up 1 base, with 9 bases separating them. Germline CDR1 reads MDHEN; CDR2 reads SYDVKM. The CDR3 has 15 amino acids. CDR3 nucleotides: TGTGCCAGCAGTTTTGGCTCGCTGAACACCGGGGAGCTGTTTTTT. As protein: CASSFGSLNTGELFF.

The chain's CDR3 is CASSQVEGADGYTF. CDR3 nucleotide sequence: TGCGCCAGCAGCCAAGTCGAAGGGGCGGACGGCTACACCTTC. The gene calls are TRBV4-1 and TRBJ1-2, with TRBD1 as a possible D gene (5 bases). The germline CDR1 and CDR2 sequences are MGHRA and YSYEKL. Trimming cost V 1 base and J 8 bases, with 14 bases left between them. The CDR3 contains 14 residues.

This clone was recorded once. This CDR3 reads CASSLEASGRSYEQYF. In DNA form, the CDR3 reads TGCGCCAGCAGCTTGGAAGCTAGCGGGAGATCCTACGAGCAGTACTTC. The V call is TRBV5-1, the J call TRBJ2-7; 10 nucleotides line up with TRBD2. The CDR3 consists of 16 residues. The germline gives CDR1 SGHRS, CDR2 YFSETQ. V lost 0 bases and J lost 1; bases outside the gene matches: 4.

The chain combines TRBV4-2 with TRBJ1-4; 7 bases fit TRBD1. The germline CDR1 and CDR2 sequences are LGHNA and YNFKEQ. Trimming took 0 bases from V and 13 from J; bases not matched to a gene: 8. The CDR3 extends over 14 amino acids. CDR3 protein: CASSQDQGEWGLFF. CDR3 sequence (DNA): TGTGCCAGCAGCCAAGACCAGGGGGAATGGGGACTGTTTTTT.

The chain couples TRBV27 to TRBJ2-6, with TRBD1 matching 8 bases. Germline CDR1 reads MNHEY; CDR2 reads SMNVEV (reference sequence). The trim removed 8 bases at V and 2 bases at J, leaving 11 bases unmatched. This CDR3 is built from 17 residues. The CDR3 sequence: CASGTGQDLTGANVLTF. CDR3 nucleotide sequence: TGTGCCAGCGGGACAGGACAGGACCTGACTGGGGCCAACGTCCTGACTTTC.

The rearrangement links TRBV9 to TRBJ2-7; 7 nucleotides line up with TRBD1. CDR1 is SGDLS, CDR2 YYNGEE, per germline. After removal of 1 base from V and 3 bases from J, the junction contained 7 bases not matched to a gene. The CDR3 has 15 amino acids. The CDR3 DNA sequence: TGTGCCAGCAGCGTAAATGACAGGGTCAACTACGAGCAGTACTTC. Its translation is CASSVNDRVNYEQYF. The variable domain in full, with the rest retrieved from reference TRBV9 and TRBJ2-7, is DSGVTQTPKHLITATGQRVTLRCSPRSGDLSVYWYQQSLDQGLQFLIQYYNGEERAKGNILERFSAQQFPDLHSELNLSSLELGDSALYFCASSVNDRVNYEQYFGPGTRLTVT.

The J gene is TRBJ2-2, the V gene TRBV7-9, with 11 bases fitting TRBD2. The CDR3 is made up of 16 amino acids. CDR1 SEHNR and CDR2 FQNEAQ come from the germline V gene (reference sequence). The V segment lost 5 bases and the J segment 4 bases; nucleotides outside the gene matches: 6. The CDR3, as DNA: TGTGCCAGCAGCCCCCCTAGCGGGAGGTCCACCGGGGAGCTGTTTTTT. Translated: CASSPPSGRSTGELFF.

V usage is TRBV11-2 and J usage is TRBJ2-7, with 11 bases identical to TRBD2. Germline V gene data show CDR1 as SGHAT and CDR2 as FQNNGV. The J segment lost 5 bases and the V segment lost 5 bases, leaving 11 bases of the junction unmatched. This CDR3 comprises 16 residues. The CDR3 reads CASSPRGSGRGHEQYF. Here the CDR3 DNA reads TGTGCCAGCAGCCCTCGAGGTAGCGGGAGGGGCCACGAGCAGTACTTC.

This clone was recorded only once. V is TRBV7-8 and J is TRBJ2-7; a possible D gene is TRBD2 (6 bases). The CDR3 runs to 14 residues. V dropped 4 bases and J dropped 0 bases, with 10 bases sitting between them. The germline gives CDR1 SGHVS, CDR2 FQNEAQ. The CDR3 spells CASSSRDFSYEQYF. In DNA, the CDR3 is TGTGCCAGCAGCTCAAGGGACTTCTCCTACGAGCAGTACTTC. Together with reference TRBV7-8 and TRBJ2-7, the CDR3 gives the full variable domain: GAGVSQSPRYKVAKRGQDVALRCDPISGHVSLFWYQQALGQGPEFLTYFQNEAQLDKSGLPSDRFFAERPEGSVSTLKIQRTQQEDSAVYLCASSSRDFSYEQYFGPGTRLTVT.

This clone has only one observation. This sequence joins TRBV4-1 and TRBJ1-3; D not resolved. CDR1 is MGHRA and CDR2 is YSYEKL in the germline V gene. Trimming took off 2 bases at V and 0 bases at J, with 8 bases between the two ends. CDR3 length equals 15 residues. Here the CDR3 reads CASSQHESSGNTIYF. As DNA, the CDR3 is TGCGCCAGCAGCCAACATGAGAGCTCTGGAAACACCATATATTTT.